Below are 13 T cell receptor beta chains sequenced from a single sample in a study of regulatory T cells in long-lasting Graves disease. Arm-PCR of CDR3 regions with iRepertoire HTBI primers generated TCR beta libraries. Each CDR3 protein is one row after TCRdb ran MiXCR on the multiplex PCR reads. The sample lists roughly 400,000 distinct CDR3 sequences, about 16% occurring once. Time point of the sample: newly diagnosed GD, antithyroid drugs for less than 3 months. Isolated PBMC RNA provided the starting material for the TCR library. Another study also made use of these data, one on T cells in Graves' hyperthyroidism and ophthalmopathy.

The material was peripheral blood mononuclear cells (PBMCs), obtained at new diagnosis, from a patient treated with antithyroid drugs. Source of these receptors: a woman between 18 and 30 years old with Graves disease.

The table lists this clonotype with many counts. The chain uses TRBV2 and TRBJ2-7; the D is unclear. V was shortened by 5 bases and J by 3 bases, with 14 bases between the two germline ends. The germline V gene encodes CDR1 SNHLY and CDR2 FYNNEI. The CDR3 loop spans 14 amino acids. CDR3 nucleotide sequence: TGTGCCAGCAGTTTCGTCGGCAAACACTACGAGCAGTACTTC. The encoded protein is CASSFVGKHYEQYF.

The V call is TRBV7-6, the J call TRBJ1-3; D is possibly TRBD1 (5 bases). CDR1 and CDR2 from the germline V gene are SGHVS and FNYEAQ. V lost 4 bases and J 2 bases, leaving 9 bases between the germline ends. CDR3 length: 14 amino acids. CDR3 residues: CASSYQGPGNTIYF. Written as DNA, the CDR3 is TGTGCCAGCAGCTACCAGGGTCCTGGAAACACCATATATTTT.

V gene TRBV9 combines with J gene TRBJ2-7, with D possibly matching TRBD2 (6 bases). The V and J ends lost 0 bases and 4 bases respectively, with 17 bases between them. CDR3 length: 16 amino acids. The V gene's germline CDR1 is SGDLS and CDR2 YYNGEE. CDR3: CASSVGGTSRRYEQYF. As DNA, the CDR3 is TGTGCCAGCAGCGTAGGCGGTACTAGCAGGAGATACGAGCAGTACTTC.

V usage is TRBV10-3 and J usage is TRBJ2-1; D gene ambiguous. CDR3 size: 14 residues. V dropped 6 bases and J dropped 0 bases, with 9 bases sitting between them. Germline CDR1 ENHRY, CDR2 SYGVKD. This CDR3 is CAIRSDDSYNEQFF. DNA for the CDR3: TGTGCCATCAGGTCAGATGACTCCTACAATGAGCAGTTCTTC.

This clonotype was picked up many times. The chain is built from TRBV12-3 or TRBV12-4 and TRBJ1-1, with D tentatively TRBD1 (6 bases). The germline V and J ends were trimmed by 5 bases and 2 bases, with 27 bases remaining between them. The CDR3 has 19 amino acids. The CDR3 loop is CASSPGGHIQGVSNTEAFF. In nucleotides, the CDR3 is TGTGCCAGCAGTCCGGGGGGACACATACAGGGAGTAAGTAACACTGAAGCTTTCTTT.

The rearrangement uses TRBV10-3 and TRBJ1-1; 8 nucleotides align to TRBD1. Trimming cost V 2 bases and J 2 bases; bases outside gene matches: 4. CDR1 and CDR2 from the germline V gene are ENHRY and SYGVKD. The CDR3 totals 15 residues. The CDR3 region is CAISETRGPNTEAFF. The CDR3 nucleotides are TGTGCCATCAGTGAGACCAGGGGGCCTAACACTGAAGCTTTCTTT.

This clonotype was recorded many times. J is TRBJ2-3 and V is TRBV20-1, with 10 bases identical to TRBD1. The CDR3 is 12 amino acids. Germline V gene data show CDR1 as DFQATT and CDR2 as SNEGSKA (reference sequence). V was pared by 6 bases and J by 7 bases, with 4 bases of the junction left unmatched. CDR3 amino acids: CSARTGGNTQYF. CDR3 bases: TGCAGTGCACGGACAGGGGGGAATACGCAGTATTTT.

This clonotype has a count of ten or more. This chain connects TRBV7-6 to TRBJ1-2, with D hard to call. The CDR3 is made up of 14 amino acids. Trimming stripped 5 bases from V and 2 bases from J, with 12 bases between. The V gene's germline CDR1 is SGHVS and CDR2 FNYEAQ. The chain's CDR3 is CASSPAVVNYGYTF. CDR3 DNA: TGTGCCAGCAGCCCTGCAGTGGTAAACTATGGCTACACCTTC.

CDR3 protein: CASSTEGEDTQYF. CDR3 DNA: TGTGCCAGCAGCACTGAGGGAGAAGATACGCAGTATTTT. The rearrangement uses TRBV5-6 and TRBJ2-3, with D maybe TRBD2 (5 bases). Germline CDR1 reads SGHDT; CDR2 reads YYEEEE. CDR3 length equals 13 residues. V shed 4 bases and J shed 5 bases, with 11 bases lying between them.

This clonotype was found many times. This chain connects TRBV28 to TRBJ2-4, with 7 bases aligning to TRBD1. This CDR3 has 15 amino acids. Trimming took 6 bases from V and 0 from J; bases not matched to a gene: 5. Germline CDR1 and CDR2: MDHEN and SYDVKM. CDR3 sequence: CASSTGQVAKNIQYF. For the CDR3, the DNA is TGTGCCAGCAGCACCGGACAGGTAGCCAAAAACATTCAGTACTTC.

J is TRBJ2-3 and V is TRBV6-1; D is unclear. This CDR3 spans 14 amino acids. Germline V CDR1 and CDR2: MNHNS, SASEGT. Trimming took off 8 bases at V and 6 bases at J, with 18 bases between the two ends. In nucleotides, the CDR3 is TGTGCCAGCTCGGAGCAGGCGGACCCGGATACGCAGTATTTT. It codes for CASSEQADPDTQYF.

Turning to this clonotype: A single base separates this from a much larger clone, so it may be a read error. The rearrangement joins TRBV7-9 to TRBJ1-5; D perhaps matches TRBD1 (6 bases). The length of the CDR3 is 15 residues. Germline values: CDR1 SEHNR, CDR2 FQNEAQ (reference sequence). The CDR3 nucleotides are TGTGCCGGCAGCTTGCAGGGGAGATTCGCTCAGCCCCAGCATTTT. It encodes CAGSLQGRFAQPQHF.

Only a few counts were recorded for this clonotype. This chain uses TRBV24-1 with TRBJ2-1, with 7 bases matching TRBD2. This CDR3 has 15 residues. V lost 5 bases and J lost 8; bases outside the gene matches: 11. Germline V gene data show CDR1 as KGHDR and CDR2 as SFDVKD. The chain's CDR3 is CATSVGRAGRDEQFF. As DNA, the CDR3 is TGTGCCACCAGTGTTGGGAGGGCCGGTCGGGATGAGCAGTTCTTC.